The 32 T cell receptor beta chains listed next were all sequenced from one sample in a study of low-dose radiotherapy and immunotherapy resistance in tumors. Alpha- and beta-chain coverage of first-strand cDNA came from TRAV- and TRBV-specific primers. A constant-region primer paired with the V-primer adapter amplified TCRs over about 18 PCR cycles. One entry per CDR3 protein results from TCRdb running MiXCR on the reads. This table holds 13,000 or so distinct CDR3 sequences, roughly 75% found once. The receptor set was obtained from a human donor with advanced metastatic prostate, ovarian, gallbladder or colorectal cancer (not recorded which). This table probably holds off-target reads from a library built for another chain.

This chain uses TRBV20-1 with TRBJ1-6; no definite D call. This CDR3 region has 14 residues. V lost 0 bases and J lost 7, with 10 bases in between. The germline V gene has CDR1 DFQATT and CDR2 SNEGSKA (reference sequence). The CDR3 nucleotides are TGCAGTGCTAGAGACGGCAGCAAAAATTCACCCCTCCACTTT. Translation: CSARDGSKNSPLHF.

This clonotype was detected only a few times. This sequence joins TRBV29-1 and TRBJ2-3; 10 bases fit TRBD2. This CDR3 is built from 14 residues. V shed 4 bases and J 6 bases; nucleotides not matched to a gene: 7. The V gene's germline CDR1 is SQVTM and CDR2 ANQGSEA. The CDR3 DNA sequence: TGCAGCGTTGTGCCGGGACTAGCGTTGGATACGCAGTATTTT. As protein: CSVVPGLALDTQYF.

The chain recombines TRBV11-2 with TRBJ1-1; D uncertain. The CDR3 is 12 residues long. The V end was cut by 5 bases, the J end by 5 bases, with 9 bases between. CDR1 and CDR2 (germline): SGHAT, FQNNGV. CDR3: CASSPDATEAFF. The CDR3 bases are TGTGCCAGCAGCCCCGATGCGACTGAAGCTTTCTTT.

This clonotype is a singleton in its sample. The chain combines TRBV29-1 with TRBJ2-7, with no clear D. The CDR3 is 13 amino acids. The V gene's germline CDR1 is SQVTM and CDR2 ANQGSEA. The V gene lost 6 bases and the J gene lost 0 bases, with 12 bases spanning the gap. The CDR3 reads CSVRDTNSYEQYF. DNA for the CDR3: TGCAGCGTCCGCGACACGAACTCCTACGAGCAGTACTTC.

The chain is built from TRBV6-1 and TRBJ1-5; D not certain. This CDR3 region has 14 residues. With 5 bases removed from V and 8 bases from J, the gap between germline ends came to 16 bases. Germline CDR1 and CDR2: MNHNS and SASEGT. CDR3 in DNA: TGTGCCAGCAGTACCTTTGCCTTTGGAGAGCCCCAGCATTTT. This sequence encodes CASSTFAFGEPQHF.

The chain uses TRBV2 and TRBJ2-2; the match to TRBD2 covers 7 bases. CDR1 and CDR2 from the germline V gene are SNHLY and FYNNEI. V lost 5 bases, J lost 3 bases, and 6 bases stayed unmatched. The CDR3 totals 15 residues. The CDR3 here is CASSSGREDTGELFF. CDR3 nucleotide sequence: TGTGCCAGCAGTTCGGGGAGGGAGGACACCGGGGAGCTGTTTTTT.

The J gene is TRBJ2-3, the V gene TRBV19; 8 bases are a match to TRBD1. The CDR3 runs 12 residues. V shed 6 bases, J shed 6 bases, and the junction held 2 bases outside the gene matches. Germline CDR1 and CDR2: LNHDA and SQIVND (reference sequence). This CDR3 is CASRTGGDTQYF. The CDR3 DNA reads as TGTGCCAGTAGAACAGGGGGGGATACGCAGTATTTT. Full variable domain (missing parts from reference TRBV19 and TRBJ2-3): DGGITQSPKYLFRKEGQNVTLSCEQNLNHDAMYWYRQDPGQGLRLIYYSQIVNDFQKGDIAEGYSVSREKKESFPLTVTSAQKNPTAFYLCASRTGGDTQYFGPGTRLTVL.

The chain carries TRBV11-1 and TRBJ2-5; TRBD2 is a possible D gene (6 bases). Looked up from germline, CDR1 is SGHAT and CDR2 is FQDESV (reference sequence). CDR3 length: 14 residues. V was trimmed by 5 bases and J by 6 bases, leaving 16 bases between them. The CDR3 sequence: CASSPWGDRQTQYF. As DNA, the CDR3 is TGTGCCAGCAGCCCTTGGGGGGACCGGCAGACCCAGTACTTC.

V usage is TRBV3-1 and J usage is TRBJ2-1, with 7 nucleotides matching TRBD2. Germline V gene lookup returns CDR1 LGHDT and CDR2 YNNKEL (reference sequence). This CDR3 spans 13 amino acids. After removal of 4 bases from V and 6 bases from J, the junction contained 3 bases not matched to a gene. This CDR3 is CASSRAGPNEQFF. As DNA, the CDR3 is TGTGCCAGCAGCCGAGCGGGGCCCAATGAGCAGTTCTTC.

This CDR3 reads CASSSQGSEQPQHF. In DNA, the CDR3 is TGTGCCAGCTCATCACAGGGTTCGGAACAGCCCCAGCATTTT. The chain employs TRBV18 and TRBJ1-5, with D tentatively TRBD1 (6 bases). Germline values: CDR1 KGHSH, CDR2 LQKENI. Trimming took 5 bases from V and 7 from J, leaving 15 bases between them. The CDR3 runs to 14 residues.

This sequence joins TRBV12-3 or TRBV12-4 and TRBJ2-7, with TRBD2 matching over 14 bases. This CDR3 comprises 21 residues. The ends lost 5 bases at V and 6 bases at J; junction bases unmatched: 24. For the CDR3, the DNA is TGTGCCAGCAGTCTCTACAGACTAGCGGGGGGGCCGGGGGAACCCGCTCCCGAGCAGTACTTC. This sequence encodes CASSLYRLAGGPGEPAPEQYF.

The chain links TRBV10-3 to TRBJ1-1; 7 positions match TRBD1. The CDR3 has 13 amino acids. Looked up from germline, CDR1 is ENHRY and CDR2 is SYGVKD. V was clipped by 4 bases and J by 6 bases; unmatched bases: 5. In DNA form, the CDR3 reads TGTGCCATCAGTGGACAGGGAGGCGCTGAAGCTTTCTTT. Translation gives CAISGQGGAEAFF.

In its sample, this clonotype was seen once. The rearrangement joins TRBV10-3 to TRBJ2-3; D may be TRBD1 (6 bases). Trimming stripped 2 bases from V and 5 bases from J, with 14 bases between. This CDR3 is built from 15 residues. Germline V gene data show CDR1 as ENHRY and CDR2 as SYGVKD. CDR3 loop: CAISEPGRGQDTQYF. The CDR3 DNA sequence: TGTGCCATCAGTGAGCCTGGACGGGGACAAGATACGCAGTATTTT.

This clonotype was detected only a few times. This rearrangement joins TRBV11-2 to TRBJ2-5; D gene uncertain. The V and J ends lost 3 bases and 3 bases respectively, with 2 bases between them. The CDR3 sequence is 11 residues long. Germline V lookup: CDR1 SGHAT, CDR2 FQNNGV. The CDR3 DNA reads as TGTGCCAGCAGCTTGGAAGAGACCCAGTACTTC. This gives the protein CASSLEETQYF.

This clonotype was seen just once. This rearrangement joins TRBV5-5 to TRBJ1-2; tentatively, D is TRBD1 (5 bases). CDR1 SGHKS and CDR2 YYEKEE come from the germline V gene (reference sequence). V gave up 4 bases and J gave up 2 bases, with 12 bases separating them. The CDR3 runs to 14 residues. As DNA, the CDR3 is TGTGCCAGCAGCCAGGACAACTGGAACTATGGCTACACCTTC. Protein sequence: CASSQDNWNYGYTF.

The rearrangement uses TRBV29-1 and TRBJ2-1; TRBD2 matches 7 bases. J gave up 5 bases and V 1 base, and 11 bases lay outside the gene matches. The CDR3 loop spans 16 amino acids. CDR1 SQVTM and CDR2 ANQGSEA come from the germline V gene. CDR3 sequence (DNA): TGCAGCGTTGAAGGGGGGGGGGATGACCTTGACAATGAGCAGTTCTTC. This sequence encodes CSVEGGGDDLDNEQFF.

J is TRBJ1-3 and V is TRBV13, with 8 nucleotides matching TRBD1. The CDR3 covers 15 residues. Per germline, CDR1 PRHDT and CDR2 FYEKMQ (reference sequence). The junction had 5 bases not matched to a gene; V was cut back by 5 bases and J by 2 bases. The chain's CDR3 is CASSPQDRAGNTIYF. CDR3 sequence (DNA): TGTGCCAGCAGCCCTCAGGACAGGGCTGGAAACACCATATATTTT.

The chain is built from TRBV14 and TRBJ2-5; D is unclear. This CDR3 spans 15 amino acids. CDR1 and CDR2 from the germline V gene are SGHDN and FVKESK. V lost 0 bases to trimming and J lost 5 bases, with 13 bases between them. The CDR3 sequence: CASSQEKAIWETQYF. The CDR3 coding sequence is TGTGCCAGCAGCCAAGAAAAAGCCATTTGGGAGACCCAGTACTTC. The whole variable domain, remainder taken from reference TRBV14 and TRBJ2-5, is EAGVTQFPSHSVIEKGQTVTLRCDPISGHDNLYWYRRVMGKEIKFLLHFVKESKQDESGMPNNRFLAERTGGTYSTLKVQPAELEDSGVYFCASSQEKAIWETQYFGPGTRLLVL.

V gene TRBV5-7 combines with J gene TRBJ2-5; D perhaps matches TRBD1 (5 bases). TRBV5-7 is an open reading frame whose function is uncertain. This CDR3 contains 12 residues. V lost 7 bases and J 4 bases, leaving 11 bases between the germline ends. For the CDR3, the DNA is TGTGCCAGCGACTGGGGCTCAGAGACCCAGTACTTC. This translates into CASDWGSETQYF.

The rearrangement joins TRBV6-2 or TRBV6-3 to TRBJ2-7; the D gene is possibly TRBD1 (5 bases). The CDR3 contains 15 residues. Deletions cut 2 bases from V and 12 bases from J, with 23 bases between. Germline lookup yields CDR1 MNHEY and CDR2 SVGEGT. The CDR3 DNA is TGTGCCAGCAGTTACAACCAGGGCCACGTCTACCAAAGGTACTTC. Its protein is CASSYNQGHVYQRYF.

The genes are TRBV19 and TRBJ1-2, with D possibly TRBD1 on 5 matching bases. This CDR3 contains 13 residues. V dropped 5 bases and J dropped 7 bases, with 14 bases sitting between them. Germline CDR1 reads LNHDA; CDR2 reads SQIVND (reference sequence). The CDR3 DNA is TGTGCCAGTAGTGAGGGGCGGTACGGTGGCTACACCTTC. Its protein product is CASSEGRYGGYTF.

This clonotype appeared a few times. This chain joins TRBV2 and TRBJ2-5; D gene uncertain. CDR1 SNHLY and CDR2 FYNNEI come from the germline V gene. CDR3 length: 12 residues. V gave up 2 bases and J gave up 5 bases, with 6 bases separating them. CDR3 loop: CASSEQLETQYF. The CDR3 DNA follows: TGTGCCAGCAGTGAACAGTTGGAGACCCAGTACTTC.

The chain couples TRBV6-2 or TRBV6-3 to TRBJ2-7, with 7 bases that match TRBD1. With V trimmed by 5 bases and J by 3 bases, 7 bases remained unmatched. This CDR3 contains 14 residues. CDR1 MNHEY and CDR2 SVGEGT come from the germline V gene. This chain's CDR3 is CASSNPGQNYEQYF. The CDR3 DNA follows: TGTGCCAGCAGTAACCCGGGACAGAACTACGAGCAGTACTTC.

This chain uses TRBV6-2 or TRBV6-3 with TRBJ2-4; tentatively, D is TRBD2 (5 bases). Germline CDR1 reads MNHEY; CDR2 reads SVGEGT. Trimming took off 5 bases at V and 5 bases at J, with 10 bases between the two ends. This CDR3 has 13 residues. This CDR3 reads CASSELGENIQYF. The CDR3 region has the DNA TGTGCCAGCAGTGAACTAGGCGAAAACATTCAGTACTTC.

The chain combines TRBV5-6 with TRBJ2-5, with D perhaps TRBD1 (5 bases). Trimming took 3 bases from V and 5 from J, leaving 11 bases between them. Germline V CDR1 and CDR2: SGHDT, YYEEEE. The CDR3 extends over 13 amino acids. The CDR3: CASSYSGLETQYF. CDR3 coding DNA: TGTGCCAGCAGCTACTCAGGGTTGGAGACCCAGTACTTC.

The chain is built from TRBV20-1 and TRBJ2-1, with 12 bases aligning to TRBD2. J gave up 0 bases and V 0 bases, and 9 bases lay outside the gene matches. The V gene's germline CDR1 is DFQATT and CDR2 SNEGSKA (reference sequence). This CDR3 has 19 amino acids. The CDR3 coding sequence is TGCAGTGCTAGAGATCCCGGACTAGCGGGGATAAGCTCCTACAATGAGCAGTTCTTC. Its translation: CSARDPGLAGISSYNEQFF.

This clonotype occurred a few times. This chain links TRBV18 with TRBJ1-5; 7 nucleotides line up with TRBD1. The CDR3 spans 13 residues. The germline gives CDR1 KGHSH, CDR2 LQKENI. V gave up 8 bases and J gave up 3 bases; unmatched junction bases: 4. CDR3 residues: CASTGQANQPQHF. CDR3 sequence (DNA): TGTGCCAGCACAGGACAGGCCAATCAGCCCCAGCATTTT.

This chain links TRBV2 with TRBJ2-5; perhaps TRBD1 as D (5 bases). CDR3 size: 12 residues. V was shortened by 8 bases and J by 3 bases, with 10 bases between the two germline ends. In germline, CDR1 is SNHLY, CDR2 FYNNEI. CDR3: CASRRGKETQYF. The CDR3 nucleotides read TGTGCCAGCCGTAGGGGTAAAGAGACCCAGTACTTC.

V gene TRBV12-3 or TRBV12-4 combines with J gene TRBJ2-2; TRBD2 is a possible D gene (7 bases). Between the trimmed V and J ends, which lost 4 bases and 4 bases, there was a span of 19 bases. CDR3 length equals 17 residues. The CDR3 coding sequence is TGTGCCAGCAGTTCGGGCTGGGGGGGGCGAGGCACCGGGGAGCTGTTTTTT. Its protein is CASSSGWGGRGTGELFF.

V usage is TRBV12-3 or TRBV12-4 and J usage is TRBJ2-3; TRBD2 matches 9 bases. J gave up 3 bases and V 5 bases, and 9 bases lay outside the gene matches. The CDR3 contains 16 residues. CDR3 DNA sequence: TGTGCCAGCAGTATGGCCGGACTAGCGAAGACAGATACGCAGTATTTT. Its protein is CASSMAGLAKTDTQYF.

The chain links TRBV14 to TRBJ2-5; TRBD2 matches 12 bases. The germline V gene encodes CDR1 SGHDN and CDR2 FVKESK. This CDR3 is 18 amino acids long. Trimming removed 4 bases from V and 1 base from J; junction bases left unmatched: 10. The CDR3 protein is CASSPLGLAGRFQETQYF. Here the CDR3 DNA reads TGTGCCAGCAGCCCCCTAGGACTAGCGGGGAGGTTCCAAGAGACCCAGTACTTC.

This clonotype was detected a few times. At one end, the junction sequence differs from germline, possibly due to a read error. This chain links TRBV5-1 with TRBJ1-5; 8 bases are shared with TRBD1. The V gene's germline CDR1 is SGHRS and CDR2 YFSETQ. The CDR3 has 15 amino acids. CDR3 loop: CASRLDREGNQPQHF. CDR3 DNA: TGCGCCAGCAGGTTGGACAGGGAAGGGAATCAGCCCCAGCATTTT. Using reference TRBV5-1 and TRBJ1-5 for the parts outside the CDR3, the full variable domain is KAGVTQTPRYLIKTRGQQVTLSCSPISGHRSVSWYQQTPGQGLQFLFEYFSETQRNKGNFPGRFSGRQFSNSRSEMNVSTLELGDSALYLCASRLDREGNQPQHFGDGTRLSIL.